One and the same sample provided the 21 T cell receptor beta chains below, sequenced in a study of T cell responses to AZD1222 COVID-19 vaccine (TCRdb year 2021). This specimen's time point label, interpreted: baseline before first vaccination. The library was prepared using the immunoSEQ multiplex PCR assay. Drawn from immuneACCESS, this table holds only the in-frame rearrangements with V and J called that TCRdb kept. Clones are partly lost; checked studies trace under half to an unresolved V gene and leave the rest unexplained. In all, the sample holds around 95,000 clones, and around nine tenths of those were seen once. The ten largest make up 1.5% to 2% of the sample. The input for sequencing was peripheral blood, taken on day 0 of AZD1222 vaccination. Source of these receptors: an adult in good health.

The chain couples TRBV15 to TRBJ1-4, with D possibly TRBD1 on 5 matching bases. This CDR3 comprises 16 residues. The V gene's germline CDR1 is LNHNV and CDR2 YYDKDF (reference sequence). V lost 2 bases to trimming and J lost 0 bases, with 10 bases between them. For the CDR3, the DNA is TGTGCCACCAGCAGATCGAGGGGCGCAACTAATGAAAAACTGTTTTTT. As protein: CATSRSRGATNEKLFF. Full variable domain (remainder filled in from reference TRBV15 and TRBJ1-4): DAMVIQNPRYQVTQFGKPVTLSCSQTLNHNVMYWYQQKSSQAPKLLFHYYDKDFNNEADTPDNFQSRRPNTSFCFLDIRSPGLGDTAMYLCATSRSRGATNEKLFFGSGTQLSVL.

For the CDR3, the DNA is TGTGCCAGCAGTGTAGGGGGAACCGCTTGGGGCACAGATACGCAGTATTTT. Protein sequence: CASSVGGTAWGTDTQYF. This chain connects TRBV6-1 to TRBJ2-3; tentative D call: TRBD1 (6 bases). CDR3 length: 17 residues. Germline V gene lookup returns CDR1 MNHNS and CDR2 SASEGT. V was trimmed by 4 bases and J by 1 base, leaving 18 bases between them.

The rearrangement uses TRBV28 and TRBJ2-1; D remains ambiguous. Per germline, CDR1 MDHEN and CDR2 SYDVKM. The CDR3 totals 14 residues. Trimming cost V 4 bases and J 3 bases, with 10 bases left between them. The CDR3 loop is CASSSGVFYNEQFF. DNA for the CDR3: TGTGCCAGCAGTTCTGGAGTTTTCTACAATGAGCAGTTCTTC.

The rearrangement joins TRBV28 to TRBJ2-5; maybe TRBD1 (6 bases). Trimming removed 1 base from V and 4 bases from J, with 10 bases in between. The germline CDR1 and CDR2 sequences are MDHEN and SYDVKM. This CDR3 has 14 amino acids. The chain's CDR3 is CASSLSWGPETQYF. In DNA form, the CDR3 reads TGTGCCAGCAGTTTATCTTGGGGGCCAGAGACCCAGTACTTC.

The genes are TRBV5-1 and TRBJ2-3; the match to TRBD2 covers 7 bases. J lost 5 bases, V lost 7 bases, and 13 bases had no gene match. Looked up from germline, CDR1 is SGHRS and CDR2 is YFSETQ. CDR3 length: 15 amino acids. The CDR3: CASSISGQTGDTQYF. The CDR3 DNA is TGCGCCAGCTCTATTAGCGGGCAGACGGGAGATACGCAGTATTTT.

This chain joins TRBV6-6 and TRBJ1-6; a possible D gene is TRBD1 (5 bases). Germline V gene data show CDR1 as MNHNY and CDR2 as SVGAGI (reference sequence). The V end lost 5 bases, the J end lost 9 bases, and 23 bases lay between the germline ends. The CDR3 is made up of 17 amino acids. CDR3 sequence: CASSRNRDVAGRSPLHF. CDR3 nucleotides: TGTGCCAGCAGTCGAAACCGGGACGTGGCTGGGCGTTCACCCCTCCACTTT.

The gene calls are TRBV9 and TRBJ1-1; weak D call: TRBD1 (5 bases). Germline V CDR1 and CDR2: SGDLS, YYNGEE. There are 14 residues in the CDR3. Trimming removed 1 base from V and 4 bases from J, with 11 bases in between. CDR3 DNA: TGTGCCAGCAGCGTAACGGCAGGGTCCACTGAAGCTTTCTTT. Its protein is CASSVTAGSTEAFF.

The rearrangement uses TRBV7-6 and TRBJ2-3; 9 bases are shared with TRBD2. With 1 base clipped from V and 4 bases from J, the junction kept 9 bases outside the gene matches. CDR3 length: 17 residues. Germline-derived CDR1 and CDR2 are SGHVS and FNYEAQ. This CDR3 is CASSLVEGSGSSDTQYF. The CDR3 DNA is TGTGCCAGCAGCTTAGTGGAGGGTAGCGGGAGTTCAGATACGCAGTATTTT.

This chain connects TRBV18 to TRBJ1-3, with 8 positions matching TRBD1. V lost 4 bases and J lost 3; bases outside the gene matches: 8. CDR1 is KGHSH, CDR2 LQKENI, per germline. The CDR3 loop spans 16 amino acids. The CDR3 reads CASSRPGQGFGNTIYF. In DNA, the CDR3 is TGTGCCAGCTCACGACCCGGACAGGGATTTGGAAACACCATATATTTT.

The chain is built from TRBV19 and TRBJ2-1, with D possibly TRBD1 on 6 matching bases. Deletions cut 5 bases from V and 8 bases from J, with 13 bases between. The CDR3 loop spans 13 amino acids. In germline, CDR1 is LNHDA, CDR2 SQIVND (reference sequence). The CDR3 loop is CASSDRSGDEQFF. CDR3 bases: TGTGCCAGTAGTGACAGGAGTGGCGATGAGCAGTTCTTC.

The sample holds a few counts of this clone. This chain connects TRBV3-1 (or the pseudogene TRBV3-2) to TRBJ2-3; D remains ambiguous. The CDR3 is 14 amino acids. V was clipped by 3 bases and J by 6 bases, with 13 bases between them. Germline CDR1 and CDR2: LGHDT and YNNKEL (reference sequence). As DNA, the CDR3 is TGTGCCAGCAGCCAGAGCAGGATTACGGATACGCAGTATTTT. Amino acids: CASSQSRITDTQYF.

V gene TRBV10-3 combines with J gene TRBJ2-2; the D gene is possibly TRBD2 (7 bases). Trimming cost V 4 bases and J 1 base, with 13 bases left between them. Germline CDR1 reads ENHRY; CDR2 reads SYGVKD. The CDR3 covers 16 residues. The CDR3 bases are TGTGCCATCAGTGTGGGGGGGCAGGGGAACACCGGGGAGCTGTTTTTT. This encodes CAISVGGQGNTGELFF.

The chain links TRBV7-9 to TRBJ1-6; the match to TRBD1 covers 7 bases. The CDR3 contains 15 residues. V was clipped by 2 bases and J by 9 bases; unmatched bases: 7. Germline loops: CDR1 SEHNR, CDR2 FQNEAQ (reference sequence). CDR3 in amino acids: CASSLKVGTASPLHF. The CDR3 DNA reads as TGTGCCAGCAGCTTAAAGGTTGGGACAGCTTCACCCCTCCACTTT.

The chain links TRBV27 to TRBJ1-2; no clear D gene. The CDR3 is made up of 16 amino acids. Germline V CDR1 and CDR2: MNHEY, SMNVEV (reference sequence). The V end was cut by 0 bases, the J end by 0 bases, with 11 bases between. The CDR3 nucleotides are TGTGCCAGCAGTTTATCGAAGGGCAGTACTAACTATGGCTACACCTTC. It is translated as CASSLSKGSTNYGYTF.

The V and J genes are TRBV7-9 and TRBJ1-4; 7 positions match TRBD1. From germline, CDR1 is SEHNR and CDR2 FQNEAQ (reference sequence). After removal of 4 bases from V and 4 bases from J, the junction contained 12 bases not matched to a gene. The CDR3 extends over 17 amino acids. CDR3 loop: CASSYPTDREGNEKLFF. CDR3 bases: TGTGCCAGCAGCTATCCGACTGACAGGGAGGGTAATGAAAAACTGTTTTTT. Variable domain in full (rest from reference TRBV7-9 and TRBJ1-4): DTGVSQNPRHKITKRGQNVTFRCDPISEHNRLYWYRQTLGQGPEFLTYFQNEAQLEKSRLLSDRFSAERPKGSFSTLEIQRTEQGDSAMYLCASSYPTDREGNEKLFFGSGTQLSVL.

The chain couples TRBV25-1 to TRBJ1-2; D gene ambiguous. V was cut by 1 base and J by 7 bases, with 7 bases left in between. This CDR3 spans 12 amino acids. The germline V gene has CDR1 MGHDK and CDR2 SYGVNS. The CDR3 coding sequence is TGTGCCAGCAGTGAATTGGCAGGTGGCTACACCTTC. Residues: CASSELAGGYTF.

The genes are TRBV1 and TRBJ1-2; the table's D call TRBD1 went unverified against the DNA. TRBV1 is flagged as a pseudogene. This CDR3 spans 15 amino acids. The CDR3 DNA is TGCACCAGCAGCCAAGGGGGGCAGGGGGACTATGGCTACACCTTC. Amino acids: CTSSQGGQGDYGYTF.

The rearrangement joins TRBV5-1 to TRBJ2-1; maybe TRBD2 (7 bases). Germline V gives CDR1 SGHRS, CDR2 YFSETQ. V lost 2 bases to trimming and J lost 9 bases, with 15 bases between them. The CDR3 spans 14 residues. Here the CDR3 reads CASSLLARGGEQFF. CDR3 DNA sequence: TGCGCCAGCAGCTTACTAGCGCGAGGGGGTGAGCAGTTCTTC. The complete variable domain, with remaining parts taken from reference TRBV5-1 and TRBJ2-1, reads KAGVTQTPRYLIKTRGQQVTLSCSPISGHRSVSWYQQTPGQGLQFLFEYFSETQRNKGNFPGRFSGRQFSNSRSEMNVSTLELGDSALYLCASSLLARGGEQFFGPGTRLTVL.

CDR3 coding DNA: TGTGCCAGCAGTAGGGACAGAAACTATGGCTACACCTTC. It codes for CASSRDRNYGYTF. The chain has TRBV7-8 and TRBJ1-2; 7 bases are a match to TRBD1. The V gene's germline CDR1 is SGHVS and CDR2 FQNEAQ. The CDR3 has 13 amino acids. Unmatched junction bases numbered 3, after V lost 6 bases and J lost 2 bases.

This clone appeared a few times. The chain joins TRBV7-9 to TRBJ1-6, with D maybe TRBD1 (6 bases). V was pared by 2 bases and J by 0 bases, with 8 bases between. The length of the CDR3 is 16 residues. Germline V gene sequence: CDR1 SEHNR, CDR2 FQNEAQ (reference sequence). Here the CDR3 DNA reads TGTGCCAGCAGCTTAAGGGGGAGCTCCTATAATTCACCCCTCCACTTT. This translates into CASSLRGSSYNSPLHF.

The chain carries TRBV24-1 and TRBJ1-4; D perhaps matches TRBD1 (5 bases). Germline CDR1 is KGHDR and CDR2 is SFDVKD. The CDR3 length is 16 residues. The ends were cut back, 2 bases at V and 3 bases at J, with 12 bases in the middle. Here the CDR3 DNA reads TGTGCCACCAGTGATTCAACAGGTCTACCTAATGAAAAACTGTTTTTT. Translated: CATSDSTGLPNEKLFF.